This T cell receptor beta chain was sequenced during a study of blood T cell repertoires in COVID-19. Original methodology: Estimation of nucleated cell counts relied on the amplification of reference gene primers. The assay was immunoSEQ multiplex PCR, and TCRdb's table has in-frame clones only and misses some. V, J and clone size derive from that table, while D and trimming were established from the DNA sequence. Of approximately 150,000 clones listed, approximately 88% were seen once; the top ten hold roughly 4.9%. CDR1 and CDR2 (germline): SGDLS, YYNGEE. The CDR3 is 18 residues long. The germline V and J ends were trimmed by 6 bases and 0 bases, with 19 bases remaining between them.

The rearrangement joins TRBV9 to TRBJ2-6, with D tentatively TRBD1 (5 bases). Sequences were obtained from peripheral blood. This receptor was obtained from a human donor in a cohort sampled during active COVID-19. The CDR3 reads CASNPQGRIGSGANVLTF. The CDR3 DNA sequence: TGTGCCAGCAACCCGCAGGGCCGAATCGGCTCTGGGGCCAACGTCCTGACTTTC.